This is a list of T cell receptor beta chains from one sample in a study of T cells in Graves' hyperthyroidism and ophthalmopathy. MiXCR, run by TCRdb on the multiplex PCR reads, gives a single entry per CDR3 protein. Of roughly 580,000 distinct CDR3 sequences in the sample, around 45% were seen once. The sample comprised peripheral blood or thyroid tissue (not recorded which). Receptors originate from a woman under 30 with Graves' hyperthyroidism. The CDR3 runs from the conserved cysteine through the conserved F or W. The order of the fields is D gene, V gene, clone size, J gene, CDR3 DNA, CDR3 protein. D genes are given only for firm matches. Clone size is stated in some rows and not others, as once, few, many or a class when expanded.

D: .
V: TRBV10-3
size: .
J: TRBJ1-6
DNA: TGTGCCATCAGCAGGGCAGGGGTTTCACCCCTCCACTTT
CDR3: CAISRAGVSPLHF

D: .
V: TRBV10-3
size: .
J: TRBJ2-7
DNA: TGTGCCACGGGTGAGCAAGACTACGAGCAGTACTTC
CDR3: CATGEQDYEQYF

D: .
V: TRBV10-2
size: .
J: TRBJ1-1
DNA: TGCGCCAGCAAAACGGGGGTGTCAGGCACTGAAGCTTTCTTT
CDR3: CASKTGVSGTEAFF

D: TRBD2
V: TRBV15
size: many
J: TRBJ2-5
DNA: TGTGCCACCAGCAGAGAGGGTGGCTGGGGGGGAGAGACCCAGTACTTC
CDR3: CATSREGGWGGETQYF

D: .
V: TRBV20-1
size: .
J: TRBJ2-6
DNA: TGCAGTGCTATCGGACAGTCGTCCACTGGGGCCAACGTCCTGACTTTC
CDR3: CSAIGQSSTGANVLTF

D: .
V: TRBV10-3
size: many
J: TRBJ1-6
DNA: TGTGCCAGCAGGGCGGCCCACGTTGACAATTCACCCCTCCACTTT
CDR3: CASRAAHVDNSPLHF

D: TRBD1
V: TRBV25-1
size: .
J: TRBJ1-1
DNA: TGTGCCAGCAGTGCTAGATACCCAGACAGGGGAGCTTTCTTT
CDR3: CASSARYPDRGAFF

D: .
V: TRBV5-1
size: many
J: TRBJ1-2
DNA: TGCGCCAGCACCTTCGGGGATCCGGATGGCTACACCTTC
CDR3: CASTFGDPDGYTF

D: TRBD1
V: TRBV7-9
size: few
J: TRBJ2-7
DNA: TGTGCCAGCAGTTTGTCCGGGACAGGGGTCGAGCAGTACTTC
CDR3: CASSLSGTGVEQYF

D: .
V: TRBV7-9
size: few
J: TRBJ2-5
DNA: TGTGCCAGCAGCTTCCGGGACGCTGCCGAGACCCAGTACTTC
CDR3: CASSFRDAAETQYF

D: .
V: TRBV7-7
size: .
J: TRBJ2-5
DNA: TGTGCTAGTGCCACCAGTGAGTCAGAGACCCAGTACTTC
CDR3: CASATSESETQYF

D: .
V: TRBV2
size: .
J: TRBJ2-2
DNA: TGTGCCAGCAGATTACCGGGACAGGAGCTGTTTTTT
CDR3: CASRLPGQELFF

D: .
V: TRBV10-3
size: .
J: TRBJ1-1
DNA: TGTGCCATCAGTGAGTCCACAGGGTGGTTCGCTGAAGCTTTCTTT
CDR3: CAISESTGWFAEAFF

D: .
V: TRBV30
size: .
J: TRBJ1-1
DNA: TGTGCCTGGAGTGAGCTCGACAGGCGGGCTTTCTTT
CDR3: CAWSELDRRAFF

D: .
V: TRBV29-1
size: .
J: TRBJ1-1
DNA: TGCAGCGTTATAATCGCCAGGGTAGGTGAAGCTTTCTTT
CDR3: CSVIIARVGEAFF

D: TRBD1
V: TRBV25-1
size: many
J: TRBJ1-1
DNA: TGTGCCAGCAGTGAATATGGGGTGAGGAGGGGGCGGACTGAAGCTTTCTTT
CDR3: CASSEYGVRRGRTEAFF

D: .
V: TRBV7-8
size: .
J: TRBJ1-5
DNA: TGTGCCAGCAGCTTAGAGCGGGCCCCGAAACCCCAGCATTTT
CDR3: CASSLERAPKPQHF

D: TRBD2
V: TRBV7-8
size: few
J: TRBJ2-7
DNA: TGTGCCAGCAGCCTCCGGACTAGCTCAGAGTACGAGCAGTACTTC
CDR3: CASSLRTSSEYEQYF

D: .
V: TRBV6-1
size: once
J: TRBJ1-5
DNA: TGTGCCAGCATTGCAAGGGGCCTGAATCAGCCCCAGCATTTT
CDR3: CASIARGLNQPQHF

D: .
V: TRBV7-2
size: .
J: TRBJ1-5
DNA: TGTGCCAGCAGCCATCTCGGACAGAACAATCAGCCCCAGCATTTT
CDR3: CASSHLGQNNQPQHF

D: .
V: TRBV7-2
size: many
J: TRBJ2-5
DNA: TGTGCCAGCACCATCAGCCGTTCCCAAGAGACCCAGTACTTC
CDR3: CASTISRSQETQYF

D: .
V: TRBV7-9
size: few
J: TRBJ1-1
DNA: TGTGCCAGCAGTCGAACGGGTAAAAGCGCTGAAGCTTTCTTT
CDR3: CASSRTGKSAEAFF

D: .
V: TRBV5-1
size: few
J: TRBJ2-7
DNA: TGCGCCAGCAGTGACCAGATCCCACGAACAATTTACGAGCAGTACTTC
CDR3: CASSDQIPRTIYEQYF

D: TRBD1
V: TRBV29-1
size: few
J: TRBJ1-2
DNA: TGCAGCTCGGACAGGGGTTTATATGGCTACACCTTC
CDR3: CSSDRGLYGYTF

D: .
V: TRBV2
size: .
J: TRBJ1-2
DNA: TGTGCCAGCAGTGAGACAGGCTACACCTTC
CDR3: CASSETGYTF

D: .
V: TRBV24-1
size: many
J: TRBJ2-7
DNA: TGTGCCACCAGTGATCAGAGATCTTCCTACGAGCAGTACTTC
CDR3: CATSDQRSSYEQYF

D: .
V: TRBV19
size: .
J: TRBJ2-7
DNA: TGTGCCAGTAGTACACTTCTTGACAGGCGGTACTCCTACGAGCAGTACTTC
CDR3: CASSTLLDRRYSYEQYF